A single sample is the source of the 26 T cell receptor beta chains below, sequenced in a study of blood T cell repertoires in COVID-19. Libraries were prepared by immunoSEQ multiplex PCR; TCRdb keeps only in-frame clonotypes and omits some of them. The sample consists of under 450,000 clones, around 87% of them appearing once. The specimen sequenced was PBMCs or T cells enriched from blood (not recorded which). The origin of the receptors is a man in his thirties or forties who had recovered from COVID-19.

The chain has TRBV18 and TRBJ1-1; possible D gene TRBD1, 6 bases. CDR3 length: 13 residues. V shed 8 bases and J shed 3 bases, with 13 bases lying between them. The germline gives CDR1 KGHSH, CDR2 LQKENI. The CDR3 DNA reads TGTGCCAGCGACGACGGACAGCACACTGAAGCTTTCTTT. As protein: CASDDGQHTEAFF.

DNA of the CDR3: TGTGCCAGCTCTCCTGAAGGGGGAACTGGAAACACCATATATTTT. It specifies CASSPEGGTGNTIYF. The J gene is TRBJ1-3, the V gene TRBV18; D may be TRBD1 (6 bases). Germline V CDR1 and CDR2: KGHSH, LQKENI. The CDR3 is made up of 15 amino acids. V was cut by 6 bases and J by 2 bases, with 14 bases left in between. Combining the CDR3 with reference TRBV18 and TRBJ1-3 gives the whole variable domain NAGVMQNPRHLVRRRGQEARLRCSPMKGHSHVYWYRQLPEEGLKFMVYLQKENIIDESGMPKERFSAEFPKEGPSILRIQQVVRGDSAAYFCASSPEGGTGNTIYFGEGSWLTVV.

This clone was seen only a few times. The CDR3: CASREATGSTPLHF. Written as DNA, the CDR3 is TGTGCCAGCAGAGAGGCAACAGGATCGACACCCCTCCACTTT. The rearrangement joins TRBV7-9 to TRBJ1-6; D is perhaps TRBD1 (5 bases). This CDR3 region has 14 residues. V lost 6 bases to trimming and J lost 11 bases, with 17 bases between them. Germline loops: CDR1 SEHNR, CDR2 FQNEAQ (reference sequence).

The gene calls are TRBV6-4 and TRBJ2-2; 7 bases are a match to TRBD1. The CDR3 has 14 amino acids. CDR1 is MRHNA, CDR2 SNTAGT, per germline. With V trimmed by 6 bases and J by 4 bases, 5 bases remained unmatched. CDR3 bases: TGTGCCAGCAGCCCGGGACAGAGCACCGGGGAGCTGTTTTTT. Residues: CASSPGQSTGELFF.

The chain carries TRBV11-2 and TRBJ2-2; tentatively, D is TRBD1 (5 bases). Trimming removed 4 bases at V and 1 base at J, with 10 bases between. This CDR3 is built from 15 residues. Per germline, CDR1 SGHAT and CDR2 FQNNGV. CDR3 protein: CASSSDRLNTGELFF. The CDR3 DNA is TGTGCCAGCAGCTCCGACAGATTGAACACCGGGGAGCTGTTTTTT.

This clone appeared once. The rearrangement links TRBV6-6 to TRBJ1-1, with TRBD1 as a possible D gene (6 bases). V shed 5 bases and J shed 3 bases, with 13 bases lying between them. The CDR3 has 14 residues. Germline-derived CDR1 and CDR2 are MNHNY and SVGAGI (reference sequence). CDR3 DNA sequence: TGTGCCAGCAGTGACACAGGGAGCCACACTGAAGCTTTCTTT. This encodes CASSDTGSHTEAFF.

This CDR3 reads CASSRLDRKNSPLHF. The CDR3 bases are TGTGCCAGCAGCCGCCTGGACAGAAAAAATTCACCCCTCCACTTT. The genes are TRBV13 and TRBJ1-6; TRBD1 might be the D (6 bases). Trimming shortened V by 5 bases and J by 7 bases, and 15 bases separated the two germline ends. The CDR3 length is 15 residues. CDR1 and CDR2 from the germline V gene are PRHDT and FYEKMQ (reference sequence).

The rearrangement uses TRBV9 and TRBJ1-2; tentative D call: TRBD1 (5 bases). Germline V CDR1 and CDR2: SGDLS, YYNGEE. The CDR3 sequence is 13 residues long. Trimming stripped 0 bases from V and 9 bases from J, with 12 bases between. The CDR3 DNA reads TGTGCCAGCAGCGTAGCTGTTCAGGGCCGCTACACCTTC. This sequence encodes CASSVAVQGRYTF. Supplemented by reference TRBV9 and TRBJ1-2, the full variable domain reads DSGVTQTPKHLITATGQRVTLRCSPRSGDLSVYWYQQSLDQGLQFLIQYYNGEERAKGNILERFSAQQFPDLHSELNLSSLELGDSALYFCASSVAVQGRYTFGSGTRLTVV.

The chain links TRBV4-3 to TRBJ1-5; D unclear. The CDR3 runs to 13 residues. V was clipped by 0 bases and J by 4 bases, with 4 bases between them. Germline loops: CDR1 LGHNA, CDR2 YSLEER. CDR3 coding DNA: TGCGCCAGCAGCCAAGATACAAATCAGCCCCAGCATTTT. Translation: CASSQDTNQPQHF.

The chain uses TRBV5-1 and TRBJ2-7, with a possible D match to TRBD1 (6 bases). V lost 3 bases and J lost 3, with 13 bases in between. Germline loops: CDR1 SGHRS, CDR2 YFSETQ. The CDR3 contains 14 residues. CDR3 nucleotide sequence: TGCGCCAGCAGCTCAGGACAGAATAACTACGAGCAGTACTTC. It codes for CASSSGQNNYEQYF.

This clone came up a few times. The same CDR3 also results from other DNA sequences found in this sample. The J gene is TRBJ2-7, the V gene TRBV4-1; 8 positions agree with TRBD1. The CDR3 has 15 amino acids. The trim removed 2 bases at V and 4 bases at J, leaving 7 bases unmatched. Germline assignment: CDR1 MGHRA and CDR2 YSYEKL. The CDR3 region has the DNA TGCGCCAGCAGCCAACCTGGACAGGGAATTTACGAGCAGTACTTC. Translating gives CASSQPGQGIYEQYF.

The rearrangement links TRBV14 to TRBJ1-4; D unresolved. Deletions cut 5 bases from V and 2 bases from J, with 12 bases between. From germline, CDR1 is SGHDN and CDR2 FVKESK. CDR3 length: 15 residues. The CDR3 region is CASSNRRRTNEKLFF. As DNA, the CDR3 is TGTGCCAGCAGCAACCGGAGACGGACTAATGAAAAACTGTTTTTT. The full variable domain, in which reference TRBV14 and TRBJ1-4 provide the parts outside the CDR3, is EAGVTQFPSHSVIEKGQTVTLRCDPISGHDNLYWYRRVMGKEIKFLLHFVKESKQDESGMPNNRFLAERTGGTYSTLKVQPAELEDSGVYFCASSNRRRTNEKLFFGSGTQLSVL.

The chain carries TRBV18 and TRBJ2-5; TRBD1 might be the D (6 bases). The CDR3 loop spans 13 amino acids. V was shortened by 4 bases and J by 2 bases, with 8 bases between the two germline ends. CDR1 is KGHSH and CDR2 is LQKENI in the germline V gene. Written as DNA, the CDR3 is TGTGCCAGCTCACAGGACAGACAAGAGACCCAGTACTTC. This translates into CASSQDRQETQYF.

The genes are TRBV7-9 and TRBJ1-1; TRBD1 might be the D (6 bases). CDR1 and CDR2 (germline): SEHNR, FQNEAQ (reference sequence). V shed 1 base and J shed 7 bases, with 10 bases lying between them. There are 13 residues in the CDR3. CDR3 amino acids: CASSLGGLNEAFF. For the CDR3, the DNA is TGTGCCAGCAGCTTAGGGGGGCTTAATGAAGCTTTCTTT.

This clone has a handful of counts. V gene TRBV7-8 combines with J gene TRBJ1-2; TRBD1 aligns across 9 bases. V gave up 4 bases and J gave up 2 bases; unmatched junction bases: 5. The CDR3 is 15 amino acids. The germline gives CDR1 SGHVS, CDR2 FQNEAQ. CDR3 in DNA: TGTGCCAGCAGCTCCCGGACAGGGGAAAACTATGGCTACACCTTC. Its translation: CASSSRTGENYGYTF.

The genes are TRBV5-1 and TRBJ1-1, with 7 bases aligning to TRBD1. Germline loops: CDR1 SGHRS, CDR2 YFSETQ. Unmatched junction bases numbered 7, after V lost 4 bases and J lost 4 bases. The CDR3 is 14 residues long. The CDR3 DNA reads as TGCGCCAGCAGCCACGACAGGGTGGCCACTGAAGCTTTCTTT. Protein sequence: CASSHDRVATEAFF.

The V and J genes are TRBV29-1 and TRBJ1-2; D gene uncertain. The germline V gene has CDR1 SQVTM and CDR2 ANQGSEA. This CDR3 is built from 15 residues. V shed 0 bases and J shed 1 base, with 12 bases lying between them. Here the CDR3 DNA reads TGCAGCGTTGAAGACCCTATTCCCCTTAACTATGGCTACACCTTC. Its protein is CSVEDPIPLNYGYTF.

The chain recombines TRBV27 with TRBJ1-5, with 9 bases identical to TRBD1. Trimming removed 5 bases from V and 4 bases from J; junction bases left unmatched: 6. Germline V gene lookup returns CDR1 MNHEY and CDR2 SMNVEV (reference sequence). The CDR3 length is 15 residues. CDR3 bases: TGTGCCAGCAGTCGACAGGGGGTTGGGAATCAGCCCCAGCATTTT. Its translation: CASSRQGVGNQPQHF.

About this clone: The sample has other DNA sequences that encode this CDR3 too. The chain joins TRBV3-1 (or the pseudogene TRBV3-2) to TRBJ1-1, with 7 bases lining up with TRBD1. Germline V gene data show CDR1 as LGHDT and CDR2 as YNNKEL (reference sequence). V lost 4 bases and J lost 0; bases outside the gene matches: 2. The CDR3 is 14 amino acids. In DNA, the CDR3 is TGTGCCAGCAGCCTAGGGACAGTGAACACTGAAGCTTTCTTT. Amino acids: CASSLGTVNTEAFF.

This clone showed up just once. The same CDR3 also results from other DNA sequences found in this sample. This CDR3 reads CAIGGGGNTIYF. The CDR3 DNA follows: TGTGCCATCGGGGGGGGTGGAAACACCATATATTTT. The chain uses TRBV10-3 and TRBJ1-3, with D perhaps TRBD1 (5 bases). This CDR3 contains 12 residues. Germline loops: CDR1 ENHRY, CDR2 SYGVKD. Trimming pared 8 bases from V and 3 bases from J, leaving 8 bases between.

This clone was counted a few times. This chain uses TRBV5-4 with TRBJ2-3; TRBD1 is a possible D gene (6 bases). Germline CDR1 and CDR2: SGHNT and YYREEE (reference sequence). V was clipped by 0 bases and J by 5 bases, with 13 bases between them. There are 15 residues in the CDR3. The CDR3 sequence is CASSLASGAGDTQYF. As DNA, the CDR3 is TGTGCCAGCAGCTTGGCGTCAGGGGCAGGAGATACGCAGTATTTT.

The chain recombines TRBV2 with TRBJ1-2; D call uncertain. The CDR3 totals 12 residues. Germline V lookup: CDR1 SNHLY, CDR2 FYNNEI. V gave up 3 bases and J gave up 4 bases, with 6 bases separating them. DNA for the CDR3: TGTGCCAGCAGTGATCAGTTCTATGGCTACACCTTC. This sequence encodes CASSDQFYGYTF.

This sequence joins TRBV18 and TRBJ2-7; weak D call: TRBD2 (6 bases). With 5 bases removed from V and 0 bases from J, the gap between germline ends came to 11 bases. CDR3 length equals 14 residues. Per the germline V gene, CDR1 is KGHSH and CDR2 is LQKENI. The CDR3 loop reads CASSGGADSYEQYF. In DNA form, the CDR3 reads TGTGCCAGCTCAGGCGGGGCAGACTCCTACGAGCAGTACTTC.

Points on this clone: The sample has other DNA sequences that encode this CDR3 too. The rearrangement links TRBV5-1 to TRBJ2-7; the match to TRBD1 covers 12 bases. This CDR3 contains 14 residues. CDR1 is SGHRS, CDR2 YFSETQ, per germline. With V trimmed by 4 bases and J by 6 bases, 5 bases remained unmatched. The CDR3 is CASSPGDRGREQYF. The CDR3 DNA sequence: TGCGCCAGCAGCCCCGGGGACAGGGGGCGCGAGCAGTACTTC.

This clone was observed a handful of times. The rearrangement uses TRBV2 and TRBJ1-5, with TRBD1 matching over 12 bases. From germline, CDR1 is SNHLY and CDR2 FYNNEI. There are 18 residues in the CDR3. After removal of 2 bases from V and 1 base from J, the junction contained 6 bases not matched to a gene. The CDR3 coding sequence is TGTGCCAGCAGTGAACGGGACAGGGGGCTAGGGAGCAATCAGCCCCAGCATTTT. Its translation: CASSERDRGLGSNQPQHF.

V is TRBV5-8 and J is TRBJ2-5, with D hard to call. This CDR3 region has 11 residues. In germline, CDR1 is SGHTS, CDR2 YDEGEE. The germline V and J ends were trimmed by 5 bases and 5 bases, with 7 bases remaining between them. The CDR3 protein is CASSRRETQYF. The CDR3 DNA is TGTGCCAGCAGTAGGCGGGAGACCCAGTACTTC.